This T cell receptor beta chain comes out of a study of siplizumab effects on memory and regulatory T cells. Study-wide results and caveats: Proliferating siplizumab-culture Treg suppressive function went unconfirmed.

The protocol was immunoSEQ multiplex PCR, while the TCRdb copy is restricted to in-frame clones and leaves out a portion. The table has about 91,000 clones, over 95% seen once. Germline V gene sequence: CDR1 LNHDA, CDR2 SQIVND (reference sequence). The ends were cut back, 11 bases at V and 1 base at J, with 17 bases in the middle. The CDR3 extends over 14 amino acids. About this clone: The antigen is undetermined.

Material for sequencing was naive CD4+ T cells sorted from blood. This sequence was found in a human donor in good health. The chain has TRBV19 and TRBJ1-1, with D hard to call. Here the CDR3 DNA reads TGTGCCGCCCACGATCGAGCGGCGAACACTGAAGCTTTCTTT. The encoded protein is CAAHDRAANTEAFF.